The 3 T cell receptor beta chains listed next were all sequenced from one sample in a study of blood T cell repertoires in COVID-19 (TCRdb year 2020). Libraries were built with the immunoSEQ multiplex PCR assay. This immuneACCESS table, as held by TCRdb, lists in-frame sequences with V and J called but not all clones. Of the missing ones, under half trace to an unresolved V gene in checked studies; the others have no known cause. Present in this sample are about 200,000 clones, over 75% of which were seen just once. Of the sample, under 3.5% is held by the ten largest clones. The sequencing input was peripheral blood. Receptor source: a woman older than 75 with active or convalescent COVID-19.

Only a few counts were recorded for this clone. The gene calls are TRBV27 and TRBJ2-1, with D possibly matching TRBD1 (5 bases). Trimming removed 3 bases at V and 4 bases at J, with 7 bases between. The CDR3 is 13 amino acids. From germline, CDR1 is MNHEY and CDR2 SMNVEV (reference sequence). The CDR3 reads CASSLTEYNEQFF. The CDR3 nucleotides read TGTGCCAGCAGTTTGACAGAGTACAATGAGCAGTTCTTC.

The V and J genes are TRBV28 and TRBJ1-5; D is unclear. The CDR3 totals 16 residues. Trimming took 8 bases from V and 7 from J, leaving 24 bases between them. The germline V gene has CDR1 MDHEN and CDR2 SYDVKM. The CDR3, as DNA: TGTGCCAGCTTATCGTCCGGGAACCGGGAATCCCAGCCCCAGCATTTT. This translates into CASLSSGNRESQPQHF. Full variable domain (rest looked up from reference TRBV28 and TRBJ1-5): DVKVTQSSRYLVKRTGEKVFLECVQDMDHENMFWYRQDPGLGLRLIYFSYDVKMKEKGDIPEGYSVSREKKERFSLILESASTNQTSMYLCASLSSGNRESQPQHFGDGTRLSIL.

This chain connects TRBV2 to TRBJ1-5; the D is unclear. CDR3 length equals 14 residues. With 6 bases removed from V and 7 bases from J, the gap between germline ends came to 16 bases. Germline V CDR1 and CDR2: SNHLY, FYNNEI. The CDR3 loop reads CASSYVPKMQPQHF. The CDR3 region has the DNA TGTGCCAGCAGCTACGTCCCAAAGATGCAGCCCCAGCATTTT. Full variable domain (outside the CDR3, taken from reference TRBV2 and TRBJ1-5): EPEVTQTPSHQVTQMGQEVILRCVPISNHLYFYWYRQILGQKVEFLVSFYNNEISEKSEIFDDQFSVERPDGSNFTLKIRSTKLEDSAMYFCASSYVPKMQPQHFGDGTRLSIL.